The clone carrying this T cell receptor (beta chain) was counted a few times. The sample belongs to a study of tumor-infiltrating lymphocytes in oesophageal squamous cell carcinoma. TCRdb re-derived calls from the PCR reads in MiXCR, one entry per CDR3 protein. This table has nearly 9,000 distinct CDR3 sequences, about 70% appearing once. Germline assignment: CDR1 SGHVS and CDR2 FNYEAQ. The CDR3 has 12 amino acids. The rearrangement joins TRBV7-6 to TRBJ2-4; D uncertain. The DNA end favors TRBJ2-5, so the J call may be wrong. This receptor was obtained from a female donor with esophageal squamous cell carcinoma. The source material was esophageal tumor tissue. The chain's CDR3 is CASSPSSETQYF. CDR3 DNA: TGTGCCAGCAGCCCCAGTTCAGAGACCCAGTACTTC.